This T cell receptor beta chain originates from a study of blood T cells in healthy people across ages (dated by TCRdb to between 2014 and 2016). Turning to the overall study: Template switching captured roughly one uniquely barcoded TCR beta cDNA molecule per two T cells in model experiments. To avoid experimental bias, donors of different ages were randomly spread across the sequencing lanes. Age-related changes in TCR beta repertoire diversity were measured in the study by deep sequencing normalized with unique cDNA molecular identifiers. The donors were divided into four age groups: young (average around 15 years), middle-aged (roughly 42), aged (approximately 59) and long-lived (about 90). For two donors (one aged 18 to 29 and one aged 80 or older), the study analyzed two additional independent replicas of 1 million unique cDNA reads from the same blood draw.

A word on this clonotype: This clone's antigen is unknown. Base quality data are lacking; no much larger clone is found one base away.

Broader findings and caveats from the paper: A strong correlation was found between observed TCR beta diversity and the percentage of naive T cells measured by flow cytometry. Compared with the aged group, the long-lived group had more naive CD4+ T cells, fewer expanded clones and increased TCR diversity, suggesting age selection. Observed TCR beta diversity per million T cells fell roughly linearly with age, and a significant reduction was already apparent by age roughly 40. Estimates of total diversity based on one million sequenced T cells were considered lower bounds and underestimates. Because donor CMV infection status was unknown, age-related changes in expanded clonotypes were potentially confounded. Bulk unsorted PBMC profiling prevented conclusive comparison of naive and antigen-experienced compartments.

Donors were around 37 systemically healthy Caucasian individuals from Russia aged roughly 6 to 90 years. Ten milliliters of peripheral blood were drawn from each donor into EDTA-treated Vacutainer tubes. Ficoll-Paque density-gradient centrifugation was used to isolate PBMCs, with at least 7 million per sample. Total RNA was extracted from PBMCs with Trizol reagent, with at least 6 micrograms obtained per sample. The percentages of naive CD45RAhigh/CD27high T cells were determined by flow cytometry on a PBMC aliquot from every donor. The library was made by 5' RACE. Sequencer: Illumina HiSeq 2500. A second PCR of about 7 to 12 cycles was performed with a sample-barcoded 5' primer and a J-beta primer mix. A unique molecular identifier was introduced onto each TCR beta cDNA molecule by a template-switch 5' adaptor carrying 12 random nucleotides. Each sample yielded at least 2.5 million CDR3-containing paired-end reads. First-strand cDNA synthesis was performed from all RNA using the Mint cDNA synthesis kit, with priming by a TRBC-specific oligonucleotide. All cDNA was treated with uracil-DNA glycosylase and then went through a first 18-cycle PCR with the universal primers M1SS and BC2_uni_R. The original methods were these. For normalization, 1 million high-quality reads were randomly selected from each sample, with every read carrying a distinct molecular identifier. Instead of being binned into consensus sequences, reads with shared molecular identifiers were discarded. MiTCR, set to a Q25 quality threshold and the strictest error-elimination algorithm, was used for CDR3 identification, clonotype clustering and error correction. Lower-bound total TCR beta diversity was estimated with a nonparametric unseen species model using Euler transformation. TCRdb reprocessing: public reads trimmed at Q25 with fastp, clones called with MiXCR, in-frame beta chains kept. Rows are combined by CDR3 protein, so each entry shows the most common genes and DNA. TCRdb assigned the V and J calls; the authors' analysis was not used. The sample table records almost 1 million distinct CDR3 sequences; about 53% of these occur just once. Around a fifth of the sample belongs to the ten largest clones.

Sequenced input: blood. The TCR originated in a woman in her sixties or seventies in good health.

The encoded CDR3 is CSASAGPPQETQYF. The DNA sequence reads TGCAGTGCCTCAGCGGGGCCTCCACAAGAGACCCAGTACTTC. This chain is built from TRBV20-1 and TRBJ2-5; TRBD2 agrees with 7 junctional bases. V is pruned by 6 bases and J by 2 bases, leaving 9 bases of the junction without a gene match. As encoded in the germline V gene (reference sequence), CDR1 is DFQATT while CDR2 is SNEGSKA. The CDR3 holds 14 amino acids from the cysteine to the phenylalanine. Only the CDR3 part of the read is kept: 42 bases, read in frame from the first base.